The 21 T cell receptor beta chains below come from one sample, sequenced in a study of graft-versus-host responses after intestinal transplantation. TCRdb's table, derived via immunoSEQ multiplex PCR, lists solely in-frame clones and lacks some. Altogether around 9,000 clones are present, 93% being singletons, with the ten largest covering 2.1%. Sample: PBMCs, taken 11 days after intestinal transplantation. The receptor source for this set is a human patient who received an intestinal transplant, so some T cells may come from the graft donor.

This clone was seen just once. The V call is TRBV27, the J call TRBJ2-5; 7 bases fit TRBD1. This CDR3 has 17 amino acids. Trimming took 1 base from V and 0 from J; bases not matched to a gene: 8. Germline V lookup: CDR1 MNHEY, CDR2 SMNVEV (reference sequence). The CDR3 loop reads CASSLFFPTGYQETQYF. The CDR3 DNA follows: TGTGCCAGCAGTTTATTTTTCCCGACAGGGTACCAAGAGACCCAGTACTTC.

This clone was seen more than once but under ten times. The chain recombines TRBV28 with TRBJ1-1, with D uncertain. Germline V lookup: CDR1 MDHEN, CDR2 SYDVKM. The CDR3 spans 12 residues. V lost 6 bases, J lost 1 base, and 6 bases lay in between. The CDR3 bases are TGTGCCAGCAGCGGAGGGAACACTGAAGCTTTCTTT. Translation gives CASSGGNTEAFF.

The V call is TRBV5-1, the J call TRBJ1-1, with 8 positions matching TRBD1. Per germline, CDR1 SGHRS and CDR2 YFSETQ. With V trimmed by 5 bases and J by 5 bases, 8 bases remained unmatched. This CDR3 spans 14 amino acids. The CDR3, as DNA: TGCGCCAGCAGAGAGGGACAGGAGAGGACTGAAGCTTTCTTT. Translating gives CASREGQERTEAFF.

In nucleotides, the CDR3 is TGTGCCAGCAGCTTAGGGCTGGGAGACGAGCAGTACGTC. Amino acid sequence: CASSLGLGDEQYV. The chain carries TRBV11-2 and TRBJ2-7, with a possible D match to TRBD2 (5 bases). Germline CDR1 and CDR2: SGHAT and FQNNGV. CDR3 length: 13 residues. Between the trimmed V and J ends, which lost 1 base and 5 bases, there was a span of 9 bases.

The chain recombines TRBV5-1 with TRBJ2-1; TRBD2 agrees at 10 bases. V dropped 3 bases and J dropped 4; count of bases not matched to a gene: 1. The CDR3 totals 14 residues. Germline values: CDR1 SGHRS, CDR2 YFSETQ. The CDR3 reads CASSSSGGYNEQFF. The CDR3 DNA follows: TGCGCCAGCAGCTCTAGCGGGGGATACAATGAGCAGTTCTTC.

This clone came up once. The chain uses TRBV5-4 and TRBJ2-2; a weak D match, TRBD2 (5 bases). The CDR3 sequence is 14 residues long. V was trimmed by 2 bases and J by 2 bases, leaving 7 bases between them. Germline CDR1 and CDR2: SGHNT and YYREEE (reference sequence). The CDR3 nucleotides read TGTGCCAGCAGCTTCCGGGGTAACACCGGGGAGCTGTTTTTT. Translated, it gives CASSFRGNTGELFF.

This clone was counted only a few times. CDR3 residues: CASSEQGGFSGNTIYF. DNA of the CDR3: TGCGCCAGCAGCGAACAGGGGGGATTCTCTGGAAACACCATATATTTT. The chain combines TRBV5-1 with TRBJ1-3, with 8 nucleotides matching TRBD1. From germline, CDR1 is SGHRS and CDR2 YFSETQ. The CDR3 sequence is 16 residues long. With V trimmed by 4 bases and J by 0 bases, 6 bases remained unmatched.

The chain employs TRBV15 and TRBJ2-6; D unresolved. Per the germline V gene, CDR1 is LNHNV and CDR2 is YYDKDF (reference sequence). The CDR3 has 15 amino acids. With 0 bases removed from V and 1 base from J, the gap between germline ends came to 4 bases. CDR3 coding DNA: TGTGCCACCAGCAGAGATCAGTCTGGGGCCAACGTCCTGACTTTC. Protein product: CATSRDQSGANVLTF.

The chain recombines TRBV18 with TRBJ2-2, with D possibly matching TRBD2 (5 bases). Trimming left V 6 bases short and J 8 bases short, with 22 bases between. CDR1 and CDR2 from the germline V gene are KGHSH and LQKENI. The CDR3 totals 16 residues. CDR3: CASSPLGSSLTGELFF. In DNA form, the CDR3 reads TGTGCCAGCTCCCCCCTTGGGAGTTCCTTGACTGGGGAGCTGTTTTTT.

The J gene is TRBJ1-5, the V gene TRBV6-4; 7 bases match TRBD1. Germline V gene sequence: CDR1 MRHNA, CDR2 SNTAGT. J was trimmed by 6 bases and V by 6 bases; bases with no gene match: 8. The CDR3 extends over 14 amino acids. The CDR3: CASSGQDRGQPQHF. CDR3 bases: TGTGCCAGCAGCGGACAGGACCGGGGTCAGCCCCAGCATTTT.

This chain connects TRBV4-3 to TRBJ1-2; possible D gene TRBD1, 6 bases. V was trimmed by 0 bases and J by 7 bases, leaving 21 bases between them. The CDR3 spans 17 residues. Germline assignment: CDR1 LGHNA and CDR2 YSLEER. CDR3 amino acids: CASSQDQGPLLWAGYTF. CDR3 bases: TGCGCCAGCAGCCAAGACCAGGGGCCCCTCCTTTGGGCTGGCTACACCTTC.

This rearrangement joins TRBV5-1 to TRBJ2-1; perhaps TRBD2 as D (5 bases). Trimming took off 5 bases at V and 4 bases at J, with 16 bases between the two ends. This CDR3 has 15 residues. The germline V gene encodes CDR1 SGHRS and CDR2 YFSETQ. CDR3: CASRELGEAYNEQFF. The DNA of the CDR3 is TGCGCCAGCAGGGAACTAGGCGAGGCGTACAATGAGCAGTTCTTC. Full variable domain (rest looked up from reference TRBV5-1 and TRBJ2-1): KAGVTQTPRYLIKTRGQQVTLSCSPISGHRSVSWYQQTPGQGLQFLFEYFSETQRNKGNFPGRFSGRQFSNSRSEMNVSTLELGDSALYLCASRELGEAYNEQFFGPGTRLTVL.

The V call is TRBV29-1, the J call TRBJ2-1; 8 bases are a match to TRBD2. CDR1 is SQVTM, CDR2 ANQGSEA, per germline. The V and J ends lost 7 bases and 0 bases, in that order; junction bases with no gene match: 8. The CDR3 covers 15 residues. DNA for the CDR3: TGCAGCGCCCCTAGCGGGTTGAGCTCCTACAATGAGCAGTTCTTC. Amino acid sequence: CSAPSGLSSYNEQFF.

The rearrangement joins TRBV14 to TRBJ1-2, with 8 bases identical to TRBD1. The CDR3 has 14 residues. Looked up from germline, CDR1 is SGHDN and CDR2 is FVKESK. V dropped 3 bases and J dropped 7; count of bases not matched to a gene: 7. CDR3 loop: CASSHGQGVSGYTF. DNA for the CDR3: TGTGCCAGCAGCCACGGACAGGGAGTCAGTGGCTACACCTTC.

The sample holds one count of this clone. This chain connects TRBV5-6 to TRBJ2-5; D gene uncertain. With 0 bases removed from V and 5 bases from J, the gap between germline ends came to 17 bases. The V gene's germline CDR1 is SGHDT and CDR2 YYEEEE. The CDR3 totals 16 residues. Written as DNA, the CDR3 is TGTGCCAGCAGCTTGGGAGGTCAGACGCGGCAGGAGACCCAGTACTTC. Translated: CASSLGGQTRQETQYF.

The genes are TRBV4-3 and TRBJ1-2; a possible D gene is TRBD1 (5 bases). CDR3 length equals 15 residues. Germline loops: CDR1 LGHNA, CDR2 YSLEER. Trimming removed 0 bases from V and 4 bases from J, with 12 bases in between. Here the CDR3 DNA reads TGCGCCAGCAGCCAAGATTTATCAGGGTTCTATGGCTACACCTTC. Its translation is CASSQDLSGFYGYTF.

This clone was found once. V is TRBV6-1 and J is TRBJ2-2; 8 nucleotides line up with TRBD1. CDR1 and CDR2 from the germline V gene are MNHNS and SASEGT. This CDR3 is 15 amino acids long. The trim removed 6 bases at V and 6 bases at J, leaving 9 bases unmatched. CDR3 in amino acids: CASSEGRGLSGELFF. The CDR3 region has the DNA TGTGCCAGCAGCGAGGGCAGGGGGCTTTCCGGGGAGCTGTTTTTT.

This chain connects TRBV27 to TRBJ1-1, with D tentatively TRBD1 (5 bases). This CDR3 contains 16 residues. Germline lookup yields CDR1 MNHEY and CDR2 SMNVEV (reference sequence). Trimming removed 3 bases from V and 2 bases from J, with 16 bases in between. The CDR3: CASSFSGGGGNTEAFF. The CDR3 DNA reads as TGTGCCAGCAGTTTTTCCGGCGGGGGTGGCAACACTGAAGCTTTCTTT.

This clone was seen a single time. The chain links TRBV2 to TRBJ2-1; 10 positions agree with TRBD2. Looked up from germline, CDR1 is SNHLY and CDR2 is FYNNEI. V shed 7 bases, J shed 5 bases, and the junction held 11 bases outside the gene matches. This CDR3 has 16 residues. CDR3 protein: CASIQPQREGDNEQFF. For the CDR3, the DNA is TGTGCCAGCATCCAACCCCAGCGGGAGGGGGACAATGAGCAGTTCTTC.

The J gene is TRBJ2-3, the V gene TRBV5-4; weak D call: TRBD2 (6 bases). Trimming left V 2 bases short and J 2 bases short, with 18 bases between. This CDR3 is built from 17 residues. Per the germline V gene, CDR1 is SGHNT and CDR2 is YYREEE (reference sequence). The CDR3 nucleotides are TGTGCCAGCAGCTTCCGGGACTTAACACCCCACACAGATACGCAGTATTTT. Translated, it gives CASSFRDLTPHTDTQYF.

This chain links TRBV18 with TRBJ2-2, with D maybe TRBD1 (5 bases). CDR1 and CDR2 from the germline V gene are KGHSH and LQKENI. The CDR3 extends over 16 amino acids. V was trimmed by 2 bases and J by 1 base, leaving 11 bases between them. As DNA, the CDR3 is TGTGCCAGCTCACCAACCCCAGGACAGAACACCGGGGAGCTGTTTTTT. Residues: CASSPTPGQNTGELFF.